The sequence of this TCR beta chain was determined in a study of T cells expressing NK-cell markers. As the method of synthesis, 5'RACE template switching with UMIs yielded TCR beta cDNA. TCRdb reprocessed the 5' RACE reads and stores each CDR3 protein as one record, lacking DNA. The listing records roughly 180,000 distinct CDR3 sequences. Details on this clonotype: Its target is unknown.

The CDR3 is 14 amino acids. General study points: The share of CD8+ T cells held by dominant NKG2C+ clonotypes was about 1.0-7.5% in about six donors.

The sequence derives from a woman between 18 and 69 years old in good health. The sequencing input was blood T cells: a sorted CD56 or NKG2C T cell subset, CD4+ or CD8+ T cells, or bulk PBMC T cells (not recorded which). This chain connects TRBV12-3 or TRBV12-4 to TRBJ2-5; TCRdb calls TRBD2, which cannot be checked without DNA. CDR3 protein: CASTILAGGETQYF.